This T cell receptor (beta chain) was identified during a study of CD8 T cells in ankylosing spondylitis. General study findings and limits: Significantly higher representation of disease-linked clones was reported for matched ankylosing spondylitis synovial fluid. A CD8+ phenotype characterized the disease-linked clones, which were relatively rare in peripheral blood. Within ankylosing spondylitis blood, a TCR beta motif made up of fewer than ten highly homologous variants appeared to be characteristic.

Germline lookup yields CDR1 DFQATT and CDR2 SNEGSKA (reference sequence). The CDR3 spans 12 residues. Deletions cut 7 bases from V and 5 bases from J, with 15 bases between. This clonotype was seen a few times. Its antigen is as yet unknown. TCRdb redid the calling of the 5' RACE reads with MiXCR, one entry per CDR3 protein. Of fewer than 250,000 distinct CDR3 sequences in the sample, over 9.5% are singletons; the top ten hold about 3%. V is TRBV20-1 and J is TRBJ2-7; maybe TRBD1 (6 bases). The sequence derives from a male donor with ankylosing spondylitis or in good health (not recorded which). The sequenced sample was blood, either unsorted or a sorted T cell fraction (not recorded which). CDR3: CSVRAGAHEQYF. CDR3 bases: TGCAGTGTCCGGGCAGGGGCCCACGAGCAGTACTTC.